This TCR beta chain was documented in a study of T cells after yellow fever vaccination. With respect to this clonotype: Its antigen is undetermined.

Using its own MiXCR run on the 5' RACE reads, TCRdb lists one record per CDR3 protein. This sample yields 70,000 or so distinct CDR3 sequences, of which around 7% are seen a single time; approximately 30% belongs to the top ten. Study outcomes and limitations: The CD4 compartment and the CD8 compartment contained a small share of clonotypes in common. Secondary responses were weaker yet peaked faster, day 5 versus 15.

Germline V gene sequence: CDR1 LGHNA, CDR2 YSLEER. The CDR3 runs 16 residues. Trimming removed 3 bases at V and 5 bases at J, with 17 bases between. This TCR was recovered from a young man who received the YFV17D yellow fever vaccine. The J gene is TRBJ2-4, the V gene TRBV4-3; possible D gene TRBD2, 6 bases. The input for sequencing was CD8+ T cells sorted from PBMCs, taken more than 8 days after the first yellow fever vaccination. The CDR3: CASSQGGRLAENIQYF. The CDR3 region has the DNA TGCGCCAGCAGCCAGGGGGGACGCCTGGCCGAAAACATTCAGTACTTC.